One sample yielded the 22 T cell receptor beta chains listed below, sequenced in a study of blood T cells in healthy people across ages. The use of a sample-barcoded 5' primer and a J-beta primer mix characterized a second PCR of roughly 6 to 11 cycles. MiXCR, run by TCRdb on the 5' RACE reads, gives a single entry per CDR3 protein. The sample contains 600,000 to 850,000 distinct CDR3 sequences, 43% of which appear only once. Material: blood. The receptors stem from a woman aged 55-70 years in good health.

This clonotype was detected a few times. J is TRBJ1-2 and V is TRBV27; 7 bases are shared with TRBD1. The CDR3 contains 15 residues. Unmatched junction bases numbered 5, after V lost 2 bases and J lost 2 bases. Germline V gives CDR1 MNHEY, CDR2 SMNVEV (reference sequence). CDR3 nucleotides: TGTGCCAGCAGTTTAGCGGAAGGGGGCAACTATGGCTACACCTTC. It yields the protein CASSLAEGGNYGYTF.

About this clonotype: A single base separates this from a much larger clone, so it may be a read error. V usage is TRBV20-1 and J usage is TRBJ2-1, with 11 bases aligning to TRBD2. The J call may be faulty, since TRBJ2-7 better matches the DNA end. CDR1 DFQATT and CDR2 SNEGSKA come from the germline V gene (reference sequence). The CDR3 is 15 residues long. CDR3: CSAHPGTSGYNEQYF. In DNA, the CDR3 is TGCAGTGCTCATCCCGGGACTAGCGGATACAATGAGCAGTACTTC.

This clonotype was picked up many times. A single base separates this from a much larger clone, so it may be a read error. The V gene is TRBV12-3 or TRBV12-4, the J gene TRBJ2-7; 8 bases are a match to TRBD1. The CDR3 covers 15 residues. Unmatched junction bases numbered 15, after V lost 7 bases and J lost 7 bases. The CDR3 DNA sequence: TGTGCCAGCACCCGTGCGGACAGGGTTTGGGAGGAGCAGTACTTC. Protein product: CASTRADRVWEEQYF.

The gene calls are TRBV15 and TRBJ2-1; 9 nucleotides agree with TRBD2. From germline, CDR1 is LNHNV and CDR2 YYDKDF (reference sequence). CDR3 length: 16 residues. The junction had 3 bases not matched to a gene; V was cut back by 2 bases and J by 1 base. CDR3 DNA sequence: TGTGCCACCAGCAGACCTAGCGGGATTTCCTACAATGAGCAGTTCTTC. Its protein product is CATSRPSGISYNEQFF.

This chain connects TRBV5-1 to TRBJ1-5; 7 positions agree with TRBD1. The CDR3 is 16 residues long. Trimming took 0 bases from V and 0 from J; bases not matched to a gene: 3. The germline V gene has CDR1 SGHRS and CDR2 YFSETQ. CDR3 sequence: CASSLGGTDSNQPQHF. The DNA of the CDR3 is TGCGCCAGCAGCTTGGGGGGGACAGATAGCAATCAGCCCCAGCATTTT.

The CDR3 DNA is TGTGCCAGCAGCTTAGCGGGGGTTTTCACTGAAGCTTTCTTT. Residues: CASSLAGVFTEAFF. The chain has TRBV7-2 and TRBJ1-1; TRBD1 is a possible D gene (5 bases). CDR1 is SGHTA and CDR2 is FQGNSA in the germline V gene. The CDR3 sequence is 14 residues long. V lost 0 bases, J lost 4 bases, and 9 bases lay in between.

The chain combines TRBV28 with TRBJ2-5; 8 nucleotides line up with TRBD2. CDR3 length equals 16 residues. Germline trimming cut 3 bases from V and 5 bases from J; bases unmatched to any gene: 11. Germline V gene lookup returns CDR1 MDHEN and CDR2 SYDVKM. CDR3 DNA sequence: TGTGCCAGCAGTTTTTCCAGCGGGAGTTATTGGGAGACCCAGTACTTC. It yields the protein CASSFSSGSYWETQYF. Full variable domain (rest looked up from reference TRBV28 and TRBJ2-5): DVKVTQSSRYLVKRTGEKVFLECVQDMDHENMFWYRQDPGLGLRLIYFSYDVKMKEKGDIPEGYSVSREKKERFSLILESASTNQTSMYLCASSFSSGSYWETQYFGPGTRLLVL.

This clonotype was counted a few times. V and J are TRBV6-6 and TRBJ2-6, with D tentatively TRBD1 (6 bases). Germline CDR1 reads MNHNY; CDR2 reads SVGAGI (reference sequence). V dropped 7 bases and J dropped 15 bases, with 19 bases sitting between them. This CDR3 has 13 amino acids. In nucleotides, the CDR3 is TGTGCCAGCACCCCCCCGACAGGCAGTGGCCTGACTTTC. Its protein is CASTPPTGSGLTF.

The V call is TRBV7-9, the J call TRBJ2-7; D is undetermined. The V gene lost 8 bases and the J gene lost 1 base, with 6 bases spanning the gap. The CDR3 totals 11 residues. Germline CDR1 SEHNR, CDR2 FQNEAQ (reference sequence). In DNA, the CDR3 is TGTGCCAGCCAGGATTCCTACGAGCAGTACTTC. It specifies CASQDSYEQYF.

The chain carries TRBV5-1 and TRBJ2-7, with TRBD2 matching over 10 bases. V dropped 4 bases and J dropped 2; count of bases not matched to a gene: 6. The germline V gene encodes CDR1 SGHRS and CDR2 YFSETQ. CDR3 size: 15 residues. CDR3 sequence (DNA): TGCGCCAGCAGCGCCCAAGGGACTAGCGCCTACGAGCAGTACTTC. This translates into CASSAQGTSAYEQYF.

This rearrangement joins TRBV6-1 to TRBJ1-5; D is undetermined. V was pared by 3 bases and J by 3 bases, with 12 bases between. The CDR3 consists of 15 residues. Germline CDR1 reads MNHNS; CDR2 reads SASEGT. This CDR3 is CASSEVSRNNQPQHF. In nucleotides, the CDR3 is TGTGCCAGCAGTGAGGTGTCAAGAAACAATCAGCCCCAGCATTTT.

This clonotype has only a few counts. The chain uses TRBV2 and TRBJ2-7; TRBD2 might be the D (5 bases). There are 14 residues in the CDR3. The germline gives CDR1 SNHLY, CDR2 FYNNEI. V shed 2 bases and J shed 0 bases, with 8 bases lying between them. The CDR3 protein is CASSEMGSSYEQYF. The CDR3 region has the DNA TGTGCCAGCAGTGAAATGGGGAGCTCCTACGAGCAGTACTTC.

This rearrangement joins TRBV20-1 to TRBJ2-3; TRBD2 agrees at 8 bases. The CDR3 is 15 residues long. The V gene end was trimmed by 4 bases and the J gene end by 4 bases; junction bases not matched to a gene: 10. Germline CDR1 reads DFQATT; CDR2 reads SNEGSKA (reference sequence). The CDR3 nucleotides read TGCAGTGCTAATTGGCCGGGAGGGCCCGCAGATACGCAGTATTTT. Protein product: CSANWPGGPADTQYF.

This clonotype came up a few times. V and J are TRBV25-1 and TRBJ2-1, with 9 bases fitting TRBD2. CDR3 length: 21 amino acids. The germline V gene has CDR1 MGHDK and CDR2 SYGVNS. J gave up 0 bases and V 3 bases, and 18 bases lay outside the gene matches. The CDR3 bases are TGTGCCAGCAGTGACCCCGGGGGGCGGGGGGGTTCTTCAAGCTCCTACAATGAGCAGTTCTTC. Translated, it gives CASSDPGGRGGSSSSYNEQFF.

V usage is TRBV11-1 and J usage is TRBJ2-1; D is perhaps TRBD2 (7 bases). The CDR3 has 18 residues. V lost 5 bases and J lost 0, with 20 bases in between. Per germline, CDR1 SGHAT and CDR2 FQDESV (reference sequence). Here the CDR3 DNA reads TGTGCCAGCAGCCCTCCCCCTGGGGGGGGCGGCTCCTACAATGAGCAGTTCTTC. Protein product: CASSPPPGGGGSYNEQFF.

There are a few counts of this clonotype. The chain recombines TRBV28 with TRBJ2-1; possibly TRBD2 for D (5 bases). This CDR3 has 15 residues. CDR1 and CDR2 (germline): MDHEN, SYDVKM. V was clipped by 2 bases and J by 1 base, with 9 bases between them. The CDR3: CASSLRTPSYNEQFF. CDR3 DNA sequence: TGTGCCAGCAGTTTAAGGACTCCTTCCTACAATGAGCAGTTCTTC. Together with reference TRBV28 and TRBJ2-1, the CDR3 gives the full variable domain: DVKVTQSSRYLVKRTGEKVFLECVQDMDHENMFWYRQDPGLGLRLIYFSYDVKMKEKGDIPEGYSVSREKKERFSLILESASTNQTSMYLCASSLRTPSYNEQFFGPGTRLTVL.

CDR3 DNA sequence: TGCAGTGCTAGAATTCGAGGTAAAGAACAGTTCTTC. It yields the protein CSARIRGKEQFF. This chain uses TRBV20-1 with TRBJ2-1; D is uncertain. Germline V gives CDR1 DFQATT, CDR2 SNEGSKA (reference sequence). The CDR3 is made up of 12 amino acids. V lost 2 bases to trimming and J lost 13 bases, with 15 bases between them.

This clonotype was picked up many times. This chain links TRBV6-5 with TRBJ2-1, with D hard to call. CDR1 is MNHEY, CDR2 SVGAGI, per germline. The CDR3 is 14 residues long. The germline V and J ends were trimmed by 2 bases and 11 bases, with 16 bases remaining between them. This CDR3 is CASSYGNPDGKQFF. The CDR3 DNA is TGTGCCAGCAGTTACGGAAACCCGGACGGAAAGCAGTTCTTC.

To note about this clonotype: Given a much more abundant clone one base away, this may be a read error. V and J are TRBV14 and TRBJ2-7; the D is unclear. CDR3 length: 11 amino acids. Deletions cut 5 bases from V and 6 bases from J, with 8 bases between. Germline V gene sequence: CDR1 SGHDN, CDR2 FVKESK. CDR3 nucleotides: TGTGCCAGCAGCACATACTGCGAGCAGTACTTC. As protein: CASSTYCEQYF.

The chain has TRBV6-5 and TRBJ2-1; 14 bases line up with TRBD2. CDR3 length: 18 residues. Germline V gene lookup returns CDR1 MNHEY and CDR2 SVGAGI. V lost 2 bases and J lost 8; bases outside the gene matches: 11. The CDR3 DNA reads TGTGCCAGCAGTTACGAGGGTACCGGGACTAGCGGGAGAGATGAGCAGTTCTTC. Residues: CASSYEGTGTSGRDEQFF.

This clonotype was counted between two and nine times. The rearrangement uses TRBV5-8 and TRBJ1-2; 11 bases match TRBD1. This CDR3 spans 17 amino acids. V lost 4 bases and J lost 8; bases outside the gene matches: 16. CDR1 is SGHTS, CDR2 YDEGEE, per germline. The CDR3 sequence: CASSTEGQGAPIYGYTF. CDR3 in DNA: TGTGCCAGCAGCACCGAAGGACAGGGGGCTCCAATATACGGCTACACCTTC.

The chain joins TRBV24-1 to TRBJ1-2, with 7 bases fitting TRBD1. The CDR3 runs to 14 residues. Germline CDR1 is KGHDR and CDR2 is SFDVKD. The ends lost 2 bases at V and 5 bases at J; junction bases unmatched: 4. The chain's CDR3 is CATSDSTGRYGYTF. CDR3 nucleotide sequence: TGTGCCACCAGTGATTCGACAGGGAGGTATGGCTACACCTTC.